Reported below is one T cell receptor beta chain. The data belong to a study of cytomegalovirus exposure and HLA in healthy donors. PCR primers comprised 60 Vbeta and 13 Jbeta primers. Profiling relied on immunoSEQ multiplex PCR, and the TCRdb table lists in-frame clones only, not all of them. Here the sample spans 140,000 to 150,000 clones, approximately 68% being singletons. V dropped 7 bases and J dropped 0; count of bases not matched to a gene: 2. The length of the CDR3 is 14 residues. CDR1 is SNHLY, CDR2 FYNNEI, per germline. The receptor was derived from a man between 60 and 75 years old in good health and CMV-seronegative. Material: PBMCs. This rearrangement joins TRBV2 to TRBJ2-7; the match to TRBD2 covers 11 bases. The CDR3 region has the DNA TGTGCCAGCAAGGGACTAGCGGTCTCCTACGAGCAGTACTTC. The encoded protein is CASKGLAVSYEQYF.